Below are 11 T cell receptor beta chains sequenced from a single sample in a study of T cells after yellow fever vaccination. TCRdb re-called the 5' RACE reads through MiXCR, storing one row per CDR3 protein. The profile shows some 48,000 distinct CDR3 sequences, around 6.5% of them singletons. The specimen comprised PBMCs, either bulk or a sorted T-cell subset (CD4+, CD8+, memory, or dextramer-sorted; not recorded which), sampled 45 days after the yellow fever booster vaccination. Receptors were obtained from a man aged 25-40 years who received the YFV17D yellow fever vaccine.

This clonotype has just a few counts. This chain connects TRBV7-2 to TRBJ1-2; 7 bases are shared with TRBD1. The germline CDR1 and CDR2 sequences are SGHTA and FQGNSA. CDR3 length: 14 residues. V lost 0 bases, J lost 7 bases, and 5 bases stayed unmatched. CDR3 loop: CASSLARGAGGYTF. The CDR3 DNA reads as TGTGCCAGCAGCTTAGCCAGGGGGGCGGGTGGCTACACCTTC.

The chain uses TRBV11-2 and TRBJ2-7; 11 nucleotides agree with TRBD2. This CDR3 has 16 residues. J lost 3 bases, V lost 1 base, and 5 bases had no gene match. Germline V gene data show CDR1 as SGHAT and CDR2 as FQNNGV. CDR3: CASSLGTGTSGYEQYF. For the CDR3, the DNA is TGTGCCAGCAGCTTAGGGACCGGGACTAGCGGCTACGAGCAGTACTTC.

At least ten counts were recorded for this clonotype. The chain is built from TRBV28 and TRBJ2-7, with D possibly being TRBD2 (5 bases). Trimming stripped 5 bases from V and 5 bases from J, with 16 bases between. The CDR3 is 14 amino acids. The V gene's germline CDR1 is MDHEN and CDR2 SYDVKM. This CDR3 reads CASSTPMTINEQYF. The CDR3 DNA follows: TGTGCCAGCAGTACCCCCATGACTATTAACGAGCAGTACTTC.

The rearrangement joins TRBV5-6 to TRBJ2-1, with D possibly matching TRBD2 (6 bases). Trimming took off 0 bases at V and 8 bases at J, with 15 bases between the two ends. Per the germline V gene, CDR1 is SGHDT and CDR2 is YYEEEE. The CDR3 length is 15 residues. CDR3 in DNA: TGTGCCAGCAGCTTGGGAATAGGGGAGGCGGATGAGCAGTTCTTC. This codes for CASSLGIGEADEQFF.

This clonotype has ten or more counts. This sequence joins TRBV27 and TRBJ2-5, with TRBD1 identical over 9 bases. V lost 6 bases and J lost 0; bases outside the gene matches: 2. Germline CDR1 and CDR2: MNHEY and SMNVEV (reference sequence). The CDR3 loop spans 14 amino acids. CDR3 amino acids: CASRRTGDQETQYF. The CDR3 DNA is TGTGCCAGCAGGAGGACAGGGGACCAAGAGACCCAGTACTTC.

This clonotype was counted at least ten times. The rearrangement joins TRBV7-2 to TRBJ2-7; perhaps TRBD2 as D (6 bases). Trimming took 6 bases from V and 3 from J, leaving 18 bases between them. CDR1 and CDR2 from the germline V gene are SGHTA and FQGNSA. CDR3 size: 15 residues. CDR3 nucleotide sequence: TGTGCCAGCAGACTAGCACTAGGACCAAGCTACGAGCAGTACTTC. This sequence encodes CASRLALGPSYEQYF. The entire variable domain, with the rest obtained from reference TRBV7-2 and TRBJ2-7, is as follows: GAGVSQSPSNKVTEKGKDVELRCDPISGHTALYWYRQSLGQGLEFLIYFQGNSAPDKSGLPSDRFSAERTGGSVSTLTIQRTQQEDSAVYLCASRLALGPSYEQYFGPGTRLTVT.

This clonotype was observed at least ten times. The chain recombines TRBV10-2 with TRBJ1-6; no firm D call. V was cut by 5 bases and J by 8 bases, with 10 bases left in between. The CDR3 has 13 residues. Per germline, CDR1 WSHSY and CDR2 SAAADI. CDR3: CASSSQRDSPLHF. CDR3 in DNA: TGCGCCAGCAGTAGTCAGCGGGATTCACCCCTCCACTTT.

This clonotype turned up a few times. The CDR3 sequence: CASSTTSETQYF. The CDR3 DNA reads TGTGCCAGTAGTACGACTTCGGAGACCCAGTACTTC. The chain links TRBV19 to TRBJ2-5; D unresolved. V was trimmed by 4 bases and J by 5 bases, leaving 8 bases between them. The germline V gene encodes CDR1 LNHDA and CDR2 SQIVND (reference sequence). The CDR3 totals 12 residues. The whole variable domain, filled in from reference TRBV19 and TRBJ2-5, reads DGGITQSPKYLFRKEGQNVTLSCEQNLNHDAMYWYRQDPGQGLRLIYYSQIVNDFQKGDIAEGYSVSREKKESFPLTVTSAQKNPTAFYLCASSTTSETQYFGPGTRLLVL.

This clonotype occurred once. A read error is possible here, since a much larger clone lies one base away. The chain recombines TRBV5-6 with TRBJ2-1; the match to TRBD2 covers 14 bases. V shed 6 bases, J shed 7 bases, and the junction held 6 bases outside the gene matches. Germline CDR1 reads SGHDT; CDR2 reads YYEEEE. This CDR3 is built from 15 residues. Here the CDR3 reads CASMRTSGRNNEQFF. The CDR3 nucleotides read TGTGCCAGCATGCGGACTAGCGGGAGGAATAATGAGCAGTTCTTC.

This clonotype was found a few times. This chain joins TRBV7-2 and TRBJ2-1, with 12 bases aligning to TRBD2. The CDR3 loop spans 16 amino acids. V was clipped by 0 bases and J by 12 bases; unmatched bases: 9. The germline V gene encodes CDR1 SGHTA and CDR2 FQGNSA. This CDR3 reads CASSLAGLAGARGQFF. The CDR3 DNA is TGTGCCAGCAGCTTAGCGGGACTAGCGGGCGCCAGGGGGCAGTTCTTC. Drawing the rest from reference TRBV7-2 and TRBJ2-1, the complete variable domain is GAGVSQSPSNKVTEKGKDVELRCDPISGHTALYWYRQSLGQGLEFLIYFQGNSAPDKSGLPSDRFSAERTGGSVSTLTIQRTQQEDSAVYLCASSLAGLAGARGQFFGPGTRLTVL.

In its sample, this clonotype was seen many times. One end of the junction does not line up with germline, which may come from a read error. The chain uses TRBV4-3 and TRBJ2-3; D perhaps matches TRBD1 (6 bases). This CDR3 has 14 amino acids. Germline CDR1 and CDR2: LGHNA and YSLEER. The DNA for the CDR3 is TGCGCCAGCAGCCAAGACAGGGGCACAGCTACGCAGTATTTT. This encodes CASSQDRGTATQYF.